This is a list of T cell receptor beta chains from one sample in a study of vaccination and CD4 T cells after COVID-19. TCRdb ran MiXCR on the PCR reads and lists one entry per CDR3 protein. The sample shows approximately 24,000 distinct CDR3 sequences, 28% of them seen only once. Their cognate antigens are unknown. The sequencing used CD4+ T cells from blood, cultured in vitro, collected about 7 months after SARS-CoV-2 vaccination. These receptors came from a human donor who had recovered from COVID-19. Both conserved end residues are part of each CDR3. The D gene is left open where the match is weak. Clone sizes are given selectively: once, few, many, or a class where the clone is expanded.

TRBD1,TRBJ1-1,NA,TRBV14,15,TGTGCCAGCAGCACCCGGACAGGCCTGAACACTGAAGCTTTCTTT,CASSTRTGLNTEAFF
NA,TRBJ2-1,once,TRBV5-4,15,TGTGCCAGCAGCTCCATGGTGGTCTCCTACAATGAGCAGTTCTTC,CASSSMVVSYNEQFF
NA,TRBJ1-1,few,TRBV6-1,15,TGTGCCAGCAGCAAACTGTGGGGGGCGGACACTGAAGCTTTCTTT,CASSKLWGADTEAFF
NA,TRBJ2-3,NA,TRBV6-1,14,TGTGCCAGCAGTGAAGGCGGGGGCACAGATACGCAGTATTTT,CASSEGGGTDTQYF
TRBD2,TRBJ2-7,NA,TRBV30,13,TGTGCCTGGAGTGTAGCGGGAGGTTACGAGCAGTACTTC,CAWSVAGGYEQYF
TRBD1,TRBJ2-7,few,TRBV27,15,TGTGCCAGCAGTAGAACAGGGGGCGCGTCCTACGAGCAGTACTTC,CASSRTGGASYEQYF
TRBD2,TRBJ2-7,NA,TRBV2,16,TGTGCCAGCCGTTTTATGGGGGCGGGAGGTAAGGGCGAGCAGTACTTC,CASRFMGAGGKGEQYF
NA,TRBJ2-7,NA,TRBV21-1,16,TGTGCCAGCAGCAAAGTAGAGACTAGGAAGTCCTACGAGCAGTACTTC,CASSKVETRKSYEQYF
NA,TRBJ2-1,NA,TRBV6-1,12,TGTGCCAGCACAACTTCCTACAATGAGCAGTTCTTC,CASTTSYNEQFF
NA,TRBJ2-7,NA,TRBV28,15,TGTGCCAGCAGTTTTGGTGGGAGCCGCACCTACGAGCAGTACTTC,CASSFGGSRTYEQYF
NA,TRBJ2-7,few,TRBV28,14,TGTGCCAGCAGTTCTCCGGACGGGCCCTACGAGCAGTACTTC,CASSSPDGPYEQYF
TRBD1,TRBJ2-3,NA,TRBV6-1,15,TGTGCCACCAGTCGACAGGGTATAGGCACAGATACGCAGTATTTT,CATSRQGIGTDTQYF
NA,TRBJ1-6,NA,TRBV21-1,17,TGTGCCAGCAGAGGACAGAGCACAAGCTCCTATAATTCACCCCTCCACTTT,CASRGQSTSSYNSPLHF
TRBD2,TRBJ2-2,medium-sized,TRBV15,16,TGTGCCACCAGCAGTCTAGCGGGAGCTCGGACCGGGGAGCTGTTTTTT,CATSSLAGARTGELFF
TRBD1,TRBJ1-6,medium-sized,TRBV27,12,TGTGCCAGCGGACAGGGTTTTTCACCCCTCCACTTT,CASGQGFSPLHF
TRBD1,TRBJ2-1,once,TRBV19,15,TGTGCCAGTAGTAAAGCCGGGACAGGGGGCTATGAGCAGTTCTTC,CASSKAGTGGYEQFF
TRBD2,TRBJ2-3,NA,TRBV20-1,18,TGCAGTGCTAGTAGGTCTCCGGGACTAGCGGGAGAAACAGATACGCAGTATTTT,CSASRSPGLAGETDTQYF
NA,TRBJ1-2,NA,TRBV5-6,13,TGTGCCAGCAGCGAACAGGGTTTAGATGGCTACACCTTC,CASSEQGLDGYTF
TRBD1,TRBJ1-2,NA,TRBV6-5,15,TGTGCCAGCAGTTACGCGGGGCAGGGGGACGGTGGCTACACCTTC,CASSYAGQGDGGYTF
NA,TRBJ1-1,NA,TRBV28,13,TGTGCCAGCAGAACGGACGCGAACACTGAAGCTTTCTTT,CASRTDANTEAFF
TRBD2,TRBJ2-1,NA,TRBV6-1,17,TGTGCCAGCCTGGGGGGAGCGGGAGGGCCGCCATACAATGAGCAGTTCTTC,CASLGGAGGPPYNEQFF
NA,TRBJ1-1,medium-sized,TRBV20-1,13,TGCAGTGCTACACCAACAGGCGGCACTGAAGCTTTCTTT,CSATPTGGTEAFF
TRBD2,TRBJ2-5,few,TRBV10-3,13,TGTGCCATCAGTGAGCTAGCGGGAGAGGTCCAGTACTTC,CAISELAGEVQYF
TRBD1,TRBJ2-1,NA,TRBV11-1,15,TGTGCCAGCACCAGACAGGGGGGCCCCTACAATGAGCAGTTCTTC,CASTRQGGPYNEQFF
NA,TRBJ2-3,few,TRBV28,13,TGTGCCAGCACGACTAGGGCGTTGGATACGCAGTATTTT,CASTTRALDTQYF
TRBD2,TRBJ2-1,few,TRBV20-1,15,TGCAGTGCTAGCCGAGCGGGAATCTCCTACAATGAGCAGTTCTTC,CSASRAGISYNEQFF
NA,TRBJ2-5,few,TRBV7-6,12,TGTGCCAGCAGCTTAGCGTTCGAGACCCAGTACTTC,CASSLAFETQYF